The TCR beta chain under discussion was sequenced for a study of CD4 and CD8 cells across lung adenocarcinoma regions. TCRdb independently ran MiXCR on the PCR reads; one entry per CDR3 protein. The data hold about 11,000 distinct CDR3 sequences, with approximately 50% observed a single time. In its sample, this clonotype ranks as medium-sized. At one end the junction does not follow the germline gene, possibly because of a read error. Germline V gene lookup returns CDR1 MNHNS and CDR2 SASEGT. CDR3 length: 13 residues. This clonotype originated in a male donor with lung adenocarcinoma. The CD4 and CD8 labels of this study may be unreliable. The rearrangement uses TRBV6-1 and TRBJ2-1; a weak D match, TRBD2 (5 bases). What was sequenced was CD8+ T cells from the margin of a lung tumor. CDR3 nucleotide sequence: TGTGCCAGCACCGAGGCTAGCTACGATGAGCAGTTCTTC. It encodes CASTEASYDEQFF.